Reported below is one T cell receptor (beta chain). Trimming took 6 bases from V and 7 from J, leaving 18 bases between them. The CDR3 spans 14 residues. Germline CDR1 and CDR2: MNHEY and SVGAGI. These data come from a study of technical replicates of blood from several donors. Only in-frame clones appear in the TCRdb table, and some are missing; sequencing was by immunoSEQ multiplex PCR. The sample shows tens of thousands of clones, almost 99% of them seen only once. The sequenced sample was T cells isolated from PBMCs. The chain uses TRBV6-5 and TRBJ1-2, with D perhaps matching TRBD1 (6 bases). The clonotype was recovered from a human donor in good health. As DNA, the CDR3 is TGTGCCAGCAGCAGGGGAAGAGGTGTGCGTGGCTACACCTTC. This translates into CASSRGRGVRGYTF.